This T cell receptor (beta chain) was recovered during a study of T-cell reconstitution after alpha-beta-depleted transplantation in children. Study-wide points: After transplant, at about two months, alpha-beta T cells were reportedly derived from several hundred expanded graft clones. Where some patients showed high TCRbeta diversity at day 60, it came from recipient T cells and thymic progenitors that had survived.

This clonotype has a count of ten or more. Antigen: not known. This sample's TCRbeta library carried unique molecular identifier barcodes. TCRdb independently ran MiXCR on the PCR reads; one entry per CDR3 protein. The sample holds under 850,000 distinct CDR3 sequences; over 10% are singletons and the top ten take 0.65% to 0.9%. Between the trimmed V and J ends, which lost 4 bases and 0 bases, there was a span of 11 bases. The germline V gene encodes CDR1 SGHRS and CDR2 YFSETQ. The CDR3 runs to 15 residues. The receptor comes from a girl aged 2 to 10 with congenital amegakaryocytic thrombocytopenia, due to receive a stem cell transplant. This chain connects TRBV5-1 to TRBJ2-1; D unclear. The material sequenced was PBMCs, taken before TCRalphabeta/CD19-depleted stem cell transplant. The CDR3 region has the DNA TGCGCCAGCAGCCTCATGGAATCCTCCTACAATGAGCAGTTCTTC. Its protein product is CASSLMESSYNEQFF.